These 7 T cell receptor beta chains came from one sample sequenced in a study of molecular identifiers for immune sequencing clone quantification (dated by TCRdb to the late 2010s). The library came from PCR. Instrument on record: NextSeq 500. TCRdb reprocessed the public reads (quality trimming at Q25 with fastp, clone calling with MiXCR) and kept in-frame beta chains. CDR3 protein duplicates are merged, each entry listing the most common genes and DNA. Recorded for this sample are some 590,000 distinct CDR3 sequences; about 25% of them occurred a single time. The ten largest clones add up to 0.6% to 0.9% of the sample. The source material was naive CD8+ T cells from blood, with Jurkat cell RNA spiked in. Sample cell subset or site, as interpreted from the label and publication: FACS-sorted CD8+CD4-CCR7+CD45RA+ naive T cells. These receptors were taken from a human donor in good health. Some libraries in this study had Jurkat cell RNA spiked in.

This clonotype occurred a few times. The chain combines TRBV18 with TRBJ1-1; D remains ambiguous. In germline, CDR1 is KGHSH, CDR2 LQKENI. The CDR3 spans 15 residues. Trimming removed 2 bases at V and 1 base at J, with 11 bases between. The CDR3 is CASSPDLGRNTEAFF. The CDR3 DNA reads TGTGCCAGCTCACCAGATCTGGGGAGGAACACTGAAGCTTTCTTT. The full variable domain, its missing parts supplied by reference TRBV18 and TRBJ1-1, is NAGVMQNPRHLVRRRGQEARLRCSPMKGHSHVYWYRQLPEEGLKFMVYLQKENIIDESGMPKERFSAEFPKEGPSILRIQQVVRGDSAAYFCASSPDLGRNTEAFFGQGTRLTVV.

This chain's CDR3 is CASTPLGPLAGESNEQFF. CDR3 nucleotide sequence: TGTGCCAGTACCCCTCTCGGGCCGCTAGCGGGGGAGAGCAATGAGCAGTTCTTC. The chain carries TRBV19 and TRBJ2-1, with 10 positions matching TRBD2. V trimming: 7 bases; J trimming: 6 bases; junction bases outside the gene matches: 18. The CDR3 spans 18 residues. Per the germline V gene, CDR1 is LNHDA and CDR2 is SQIVND (reference sequence).

The sample holds one count of this clonotype. Just one base apart from a much larger clone, this may be a read error. This sequence joins TRBV24-1 and TRBJ2-2, with D tentatively TRBD1 (5 bases). The CDR3 loop spans 14 amino acids. Deletions cut 9 bases from V and 6 bases from J, with 16 bases between. Germline V gene sequence: CDR1 KGHDR, CDR2 SFDVKD. The CDR3 reads CATGIGDLPGELFF. The DNA of the CDR3 is TGTGCCACCGGGATAGGGGATCTCCCCGGGGAGCTGTTTTTT.

The sample holds a few counts of this clonotype. The chain couples TRBV19 to TRBJ1-2; maybe TRBD1 (5 bases). There are 15 residues in the CDR3. The germline V gene has CDR1 LNHDA and CDR2 SQIVND (reference sequence). Deletions cut 6 bases from V and 1 base from J, with 15 bases between. CDR3 amino acids: CASSPGLDLNYGYTF. In DNA, the CDR3 is TGTGCCAGTAGCCCGGGACTGGATCTTAACTATGGCTACACCTTC.

This clonotype was observed once. It may be a read error: a sequence one base away is much more abundant. The chain is built from TRBV6-1 and TRBJ1-1; no clear D gene. Per the germline V gene, CDR1 is MNHNS and CDR2 is SASEGT. This CDR3 comprises 14 residues. The CDR3 loop is CASNEEVYNTEAFF. For the CDR3, the DNA is TGTGCCAGCAATGAAGAGGTCTACAACACTGAAGCTTTCTTT.

The rearrangement links TRBV12-3 or TRBV12-4 to TRBJ1-1, with no clear D. The CDR3 runs 13 residues. The V end was cut by 7 bases, the J end by 1 base, with 10 bases between. Here the CDR3 DNA reads TGTGCCAGCACTCCCGACGGGAACACTGAAGCTTTCTTT. Its protein product is CASTPDGNTEAFF.

This clonotype was counted between two and nine times. The gene calls are TRBV3-1 and TRBJ2-7; D assignment may be TRBD1 or TRBD2 (6 bases each). The V gene's germline CDR1 is LGHDT and CDR2 YNNKEL (reference sequence). The CDR3 has 15 amino acids. Between the trimmed V and J ends, which lost 0 bases and 7 bases, there was a span of 16 bases. The CDR3 is CASSQEGGIVGEQYF. The CDR3 DNA reads as TGTGCCAGCAGCCAAGAGGGGGGCATCGTGGGTGAGCAGTACTTC.